Below, 28 T cell receptor beta chains from the same sample are listed, as sequenced in a study of pediatric ulcerative colitis. Some clones are missing from TCRdb's copy, which holds only in-frame ones; the method was immunoSEQ multiplex PCR. The table has around 12,000 clones, 75% to 80% seen once. Rectal tissue came from one to two pinch biopsies taken at colonoscopy. Sequenced material: gut tissue. The receptors derive from a boy aged 5-17 years who was a control in a study of pediatric ulcerative colitis.

This clone was picked up a small number of times. This chain connects TRBV7-9 to TRBJ1-5; the D is unclear. The germline V and J ends were trimmed by 3 bases and 6 bases, with 9 bases remaining between them. CDR1 SEHNR and CDR2 FQNEAQ come from the germline V gene (reference sequence). This CDR3 has 13 residues. CDR3 nucleotide sequence: TGTGCCAGCAGCTTCGACTCCGGTCAGCCCCAGCATTTT. Its translation: CASSFDSGQPQHF.

The CDR3 reads CASSGLAEETQYF. The DNA of the CDR3 is TGTGCCAGCAGCGGTCTAGCGGAAGAGACCCAGTACTTC. The chain couples TRBV9 to TRBJ2-5, with 7 bases matching TRBD2. V was clipped by 3 bases and J by 3 bases; unmatched bases: 2. CDR3 size: 13 residues. Germline V CDR1 and CDR2: SGDLS, YYNGEE.

The chain combines TRBV5-6 with TRBJ2-3; D is unclear. Per the germline V gene, CDR1 is SGHDT and CDR2 is YYEEEE. The V and J ends lost 5 bases and 4 bases respectively, with 20 bases between them. The CDR3 length is 16 residues. The CDR3 loop is CASSTPLVAVADTQYF. The CDR3 DNA is TGTGCCAGCAGTACCCCGTTGGTGGCGGTGGCAGATACGCAGTATTTT.

This clone was recorded once. CDR3 coding DNA: TGTGCCAGCGAGGGACAGTCGAGCAATGGGCAGTACTTC. Translated: CASEGQSSNGQYF. V and J are TRBV6-1 and TRBJ2-7; 7 bases fit TRBD1. The ends lost 8 bases at V and 9 bases at J; junction bases unmatched: 13. Looked up from germline, CDR1 is MNHNS and CDR2 is SASEGT. CDR3 size: 13 residues.

The gene calls are TRBV2 and TRBJ2-3, with D uncertain. Germline-derived CDR1 and CDR2 are SNHLY and FYNNEI. The CDR3 runs 14 residues. Trimming shortened V by 6 bases and J by 0 bases, and 10 bases separated the two germline ends. CDR3 sequence (DNA): TGTGCCAGCAGGGCAGGCTTTAGCACAGATACGCAGTATTTT. Translated, it gives CASRAGFSTDTQYF. The whole variable domain, remainder taken from reference TRBV2 and TRBJ2-3, is EPEVTQTPSHQVTQMGQEVILRCVPISNHLYFYWYRQILGQKVEFLVSFYNNEISEKSEIFDDQFSVERPDGSNFTLKIRSTKLEDSAMYFCASRAGFSTDTQYFGPGTRLTVL.

The chain recombines TRBV9 with TRBJ2-1; perhaps TRBD2 as D (6 bases). Per the germline V gene, CDR1 is SGDLS and CDR2 is YYNGEE. With 3 bases removed from V and 8 bases from J, the gap between germline ends came to 15 bases. The CDR3 has 14 residues. The CDR3: CASSAGGGRDEQFF. The CDR3, as DNA: TGTGCCAGCAGCGCCGGGGGTGGGAGAGATGAGCAGTTCTTC.

The chain carries TRBV6-7 and TRBJ2-5, with 9 bases fitting TRBD1. TRBV6-7 is an ORF, with its function uncertain. V trimming: 5 bases; J trimming: 1 base; junction bases outside the gene matches: 5. The CDR3 has 15 amino acids. The CDR3: CASSARDRVQETQYF. The CDR3 region has the DNA TGTGCCAGCAGTGCCCGGGACAGGGTCCAAGAGACCCAGTACTTC.

This chain connects TRBV2 to TRBJ1-2, with a tentative D call TRBD1 (6 bases). Germline lookup yields CDR1 SNHLY and CDR2 FYNNEI. V was shortened by 4 bases and J by 1 base, with 7 bases between the two germline ends. The CDR3 loop spans 13 amino acids. The CDR3 DNA reads TGTGCCAGCAGTGGACAGGATAACTATGGCTACACCTTC. This gives the protein CASSGQDNYGYTF.

This clone was picked up a small number of times. This chain links TRBV9 with TRBJ2-3; no reliable D call. The CDR3 totals 16 residues. CDR1 is SGDLS and CDR2 is YYNGEE in the germline V gene. Trimming removed 0 bases from V and 1 base from J, with 12 bases in between. CDR3 residues: CASSVAGLGGTDTQYF. For the CDR3, the DNA is TGTGCCAGCAGCGTAGCCGGCCTAGGCGGCACAGATACGCAGTATTTT. The full variable domain, its missing parts supplied by reference TRBV9 and TRBJ2-3, is DSGVTQTPKHLITATGQRVTLRCSPRSGDLSVYWYQQSLDQGLQFLIQYYNGEERAKGNILERFSAQQFPDLHSELNLSSLELGDSALYFCASSVAGLGGTDTQYFGPGTRLTVL.

This chain joins TRBV7-6 and TRBJ2-3; TRBD2 aligns across 7 bases. V shed 5 bases and J 2 bases; nucleotides not matched to a gene: 4. Germline V lookup: CDR1 SGHVS, CDR2 FNYEAQ. The CDR3 has 14 amino acids. In DNA, the CDR3 is TGTGCCAGCAGCATGGGACTATTCACAGATACGCAGTATTTT. Translation gives CASSMGLFTDTQYF.

The rearrangement links TRBV5-1 to TRBJ1-5, with TRBD1 as a possible D gene (5 bases). The CDR3 has 14 residues. Germline CDR1 reads SGHRS; CDR2 reads YFSETQ. With 4 bases removed from V and 3 bases from J, the gap between germline ends came to 11 bases. CDR3 bases: TGCGCCAGCAGCCCCGGGACCTCCAATCAGCCCCAGCATTTT. Its translation: CASSPGTSNQPQHF.

Note on this clone: Its ends do not fully match the called genes, so a read error is possible. The CDR3 sequence: CASSLLAGVPYNEQFF. As DNA, the CDR3 is TGTGCTAGCAGCTTACTAGCGGGAGTACCCTACAATGAGCAGTTCTTC. The chain joins TRBV7-7 to TRBJ2-1; 11 bases map to TRBD2. The length of the CDR3 is 16 residues. Germline CDR1 SSHAT, CDR2 FNYEAQ (reference sequence).

The CDR3 region is CASSSGILYEQYF. The CDR3 DNA reads TGCGCCAGCAGCTCCGGGATTCTTTACGAGCAGTACTTC. The V and J genes are TRBV5-1 and TRBJ2-7, with D possibly being TRBD2 (5 bases). This CDR3 contains 13 residues. Germline V gene lookup returns CDR1 SGHRS and CDR2 YFSETQ. Trimming cost V 3 bases and J 4 bases, with 11 bases left between them.

The chain is built from TRBV30 and TRBJ2-3, with a weak D call TRBD2 (5 bases). Trimming took 3 bases from V and 2 from J, leaving 15 bases between them. There are 15 residues in the CDR3. Looked up from germline, CDR1 is GTSNPN and CDR2 is SVGIG (reference sequence). The CDR3: CAWSPPGLLTDTQYF. CDR3 bases: TGTGCCTGGAGCCCCCCGGGATTACTCACAGATACGCAGTATTTT.

DNA for the CDR3: TGTGCCAGCAGCCAAGTCTCGGGAGACAATGAGCAGTTCTTC. It is translated as CASSQVSGDNEQFF. The V gene is TRBV4-2, the J gene TRBJ2-1; D is perhaps TRBD2 (6 bases). The germline V gene encodes CDR1 LGHNA and CDR2 YNFKEQ. The CDR3 covers 14 residues. Trimming took 1 base from V and 5 from J, leaving 9 bases between them.

This clone was recorded once. V usage is TRBV5-5 and J usage is TRBJ2-5; D may be TRBD1 or TRBD2 (5 bases each). This CDR3 is 15 amino acids long. Trimming removed 0 bases at V and 5 bases at J, with 14 bases between. Looked up from germline, CDR1 is SGHKS and CDR2 is YYEKEE (reference sequence). The CDR3 loop reads CASSLDPGLTETQYF. The DNA for the CDR3 is TGTGCCAGCAGCTTGGATCCGGGGCTTACGGAGACCCAGTACTTC.

V and J are TRBV29-1 and TRBJ2-2, with a possible D match to TRBD1 (6 bases). Germline assignment: CDR1 SQVTM and CDR2 ANQGSEA. Trimming pared 4 bases from V and 0 bases from J, leaving 9 bases between. The length of the CDR3 is 14 residues. CDR3 residues: CSVVGTTNTGELFF. The CDR3 DNA follows: TGCAGCGTTGTTGGGACAACGAACACCGGGGAGCTGTTTTTT.

The rearrangement links TRBV11-3 to TRBJ2-1; 11 bases match TRBD2. The CDR3 spans 18 residues. Germline CDR1 reads SGHNT; CDR2 reads YENEEA. V lost 5 bases, J lost 0 bases, and 9 bases stayed unmatched. CDR3 region: CASSLGLAEPSSYNEQFF. CDR3 sequence (DNA): TGTGCCAGCAGCCTGGGACTAGCGGAACCTAGCTCCTACAATGAGCAGTTCTTC.

The gene calls are TRBV27 and TRBJ1-3, with D unresolved. With 3 bases removed from V and 0 bases from J, the gap between germline ends came to 12 bases. The CDR3 spans 16 residues. CDR1 MNHEY and CDR2 SMNVEV come from the germline V gene (reference sequence). CDR3 amino acids: CASSFERLDSGNTIYF. The CDR3 nucleotides are TGTGCCAGCAGTTTTGAACGCCTCGACTCTGGAAACACCATATATTTT.

The DNA for the CDR3 is TGTGCCAGCAGTGAGGCAGATACGCAGTATTTT. Translating it yields CASSEADTQYF. The chain carries TRBV2 and TRBJ2-3, with unresolved D. Trimming left V 3 bases short and J 4 bases short, with 2 bases between. The CDR3 length is 11 residues. Germline assignment: CDR1 SNHLY and CDR2 FYNNEI.

The chain employs TRBV6-6 and TRBJ1-2; D unclear. The CDR3 covers 15 residues. CDR1 and CDR2 from the germline V gene are MNHNY and SVGAGI (reference sequence). Trimming took off 2 bases at V and 2 bases at J, with 12 bases between the two ends. The CDR3 DNA reads TGTGCCAGCAGTTACGAGCTCGGCGGCAACTATGGCTACACCTTC. Protein sequence: CASSYELGGNYGYTF.

In this sample, this clone turned up a few times. V usage is TRBV7-2 and J usage is TRBJ2-1, with TRBD2 identical over 10 bases. Trimming took 6 bases from V and 5 from J; bases not matched to a gene: 7. Germline V gives CDR1 SGHTA, CDR2 FQGNSA. This CDR3 is 15 amino acids long. The CDR3 region has the DNA TGTGCCAGCAGTCTCGGGACTAGCGTGAACAATGAGCAGTTCTTC. It is translated as CASSLGTSVNNEQFF.

The chain combines TRBV5-4 with TRBJ2-3, with 9 nucleotides matching TRBD2. Trimming took 5 bases from V and 3 from J; bases not matched to a gene: 4. Germline V gene sequence: CDR1 SGHNT, CDR2 YYREEE (reference sequence). The CDR3 runs to 14 residues. DNA for the CDR3: TGTGCCAGCAGTAAGCGGGAGGTTACAGATACGCAGTATTTT. Translated: CASSKREVTDTQYF.

The CDR3 nucleotides read TGTGCCAGCAGCTTTGGGGGTCCGGGGGAGCTGTTTTTT. Its protein product is CASSFGGPGELFF. This chain links TRBV7-8 with TRBJ2-2, with D possibly called TRBD1 or TRBD2 (5 bases each). CDR1 and CDR2 from the germline V gene are SGHVS and FQNEAQ. Trimming removed 3 bases at V and 8 bases at J, with 10 bases between. This CDR3 contains 13 residues.

V gene TRBV7-6 combines with J gene TRBJ1-5; D gene ambiguous. The CDR3 has 16 residues. Germline V CDR1 and CDR2: SGHVS, FNYEAQ. Trimming cost V 2 bases and J 2 bases, with 13 bases left between them. The CDR3 protein is CASSLLGRNRNQPQHF. CDR3 nucleotide sequence: TGTGCCAGCAGCTTATTAGGGAGGAATCGCAATCAGCCCCAGCATTTT.

The chain employs TRBV5-4 and TRBJ2-3, with TRBD2 matching over 7 bases. The V and J ends lost 4 bases and 0 bases, in that order; junction bases with no gene match: 5. The length of the CDR3 is 15 residues. The germline CDR1 and CDR2 sequences are SGHNT and YYREEE (reference sequence). The CDR3 sequence: CASSRSSGSTDTQYF. For the CDR3, the DNA is TGTGCCAGCAGCAGATCTAGCGGAAGCACAGATACGCAGTATTTT.

The chain employs TRBV9 and TRBJ2-7; D call uncertain. Trimming took 5 bases from V and 4 from J, leaving 10 bases between them. The CDR3 is made up of 12 amino acids. The germline V gene has CDR1 SGDLS and CDR2 YYNGEE. This chain's CDR3 is CASSRLDYEQYV. The CDR3 DNA sequence: TGTGCCAGCAGTCGACTGGATTACGAGCAGTACGTC.

The chain carries TRBV6-1 and TRBJ2-7; 10 nucleotides match TRBD2. J lost 0 bases, V lost 4 bases, and 12 bases had no gene match. Germline-derived CDR1 and CDR2 are MNHNS and SASEGT. This CDR3 comprises 18 residues. Here the CDR3 reads CASSGGLARSLSSYEQYV. CDR3 coding DNA: TGTGCCAGCAGTGGGGGACTAGCGAGGTCCCTAAGCTCCTACGAGCAGTACGTC.